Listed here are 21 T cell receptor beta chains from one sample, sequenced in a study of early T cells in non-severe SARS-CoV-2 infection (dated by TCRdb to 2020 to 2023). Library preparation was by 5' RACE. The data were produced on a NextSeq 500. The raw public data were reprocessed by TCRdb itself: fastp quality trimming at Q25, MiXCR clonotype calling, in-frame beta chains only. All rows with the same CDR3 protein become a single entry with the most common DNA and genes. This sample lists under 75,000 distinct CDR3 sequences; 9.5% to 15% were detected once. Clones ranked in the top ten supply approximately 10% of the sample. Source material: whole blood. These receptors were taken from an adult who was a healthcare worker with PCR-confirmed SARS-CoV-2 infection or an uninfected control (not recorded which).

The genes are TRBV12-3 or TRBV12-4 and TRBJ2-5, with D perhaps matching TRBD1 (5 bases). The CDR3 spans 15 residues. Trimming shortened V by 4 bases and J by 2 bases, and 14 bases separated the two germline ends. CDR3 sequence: CASSYQGLRQETQYF. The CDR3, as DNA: TGTGCCAGCAGTTACCAGGGCCTCCGTCAAGAGACCCAGTACTTC.

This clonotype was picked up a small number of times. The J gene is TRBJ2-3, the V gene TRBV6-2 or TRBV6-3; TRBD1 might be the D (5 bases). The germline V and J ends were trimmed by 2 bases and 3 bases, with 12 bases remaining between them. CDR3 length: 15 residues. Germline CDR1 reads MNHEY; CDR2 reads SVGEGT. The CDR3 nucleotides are TGTGCCAGCAGTTACCCTGGGGCCCGTACAGATACGCAGTATTTT. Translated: CASSYPGARTDTQYF.

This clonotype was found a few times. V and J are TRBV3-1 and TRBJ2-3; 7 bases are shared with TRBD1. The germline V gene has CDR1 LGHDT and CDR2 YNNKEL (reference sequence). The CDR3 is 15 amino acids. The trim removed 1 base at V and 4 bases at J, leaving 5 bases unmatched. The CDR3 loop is CASSQGDSSADTQYF. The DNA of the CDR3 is TGTGCCAGCAGCCAAGGGGACAGTTCCGCAGATACGCAGTATTTT.

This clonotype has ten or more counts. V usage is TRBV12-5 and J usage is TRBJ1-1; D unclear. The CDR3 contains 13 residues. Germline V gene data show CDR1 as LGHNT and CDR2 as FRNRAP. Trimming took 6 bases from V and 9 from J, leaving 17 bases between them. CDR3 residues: CASGPRPANQAFF. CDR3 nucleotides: TGTGCTAGTGGCCCCCGGCCCGCCAACCAAGCTTTCTTT.

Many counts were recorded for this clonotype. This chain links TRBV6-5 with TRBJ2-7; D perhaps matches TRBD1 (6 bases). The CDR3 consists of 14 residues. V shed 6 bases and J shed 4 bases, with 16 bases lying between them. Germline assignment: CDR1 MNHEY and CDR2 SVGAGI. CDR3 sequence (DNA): TGTGCCAGCAGCTTACACAGGGACGGGTACGAGCAGTACTTC. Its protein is CASSLHRDGYEQYF.

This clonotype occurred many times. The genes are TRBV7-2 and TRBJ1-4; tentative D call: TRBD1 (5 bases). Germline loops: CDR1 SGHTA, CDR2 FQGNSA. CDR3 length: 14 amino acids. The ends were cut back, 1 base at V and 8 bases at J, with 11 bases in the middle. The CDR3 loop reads CASSLVSGLEKLFF. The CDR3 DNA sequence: TGTGCCAGCAGCTTAGTGTCAGGGTTGGAAAAACTGTTTTTT.

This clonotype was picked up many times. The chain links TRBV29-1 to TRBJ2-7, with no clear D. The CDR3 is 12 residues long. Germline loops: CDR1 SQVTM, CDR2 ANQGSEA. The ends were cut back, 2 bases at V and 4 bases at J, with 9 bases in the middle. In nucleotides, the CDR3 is TGCAGCGTTGAAACCCATGGGTACGAGCAGTACTTC. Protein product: CSVETHGYEQYF.

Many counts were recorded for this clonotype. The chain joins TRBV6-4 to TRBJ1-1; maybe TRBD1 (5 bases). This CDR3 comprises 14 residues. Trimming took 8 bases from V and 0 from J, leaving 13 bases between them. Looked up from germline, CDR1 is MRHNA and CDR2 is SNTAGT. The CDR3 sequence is CASQVTAMNTEAFF. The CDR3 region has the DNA TGTGCCAGCCAAGTGACAGCTATGAACACTGAAGCTTTCTTT.

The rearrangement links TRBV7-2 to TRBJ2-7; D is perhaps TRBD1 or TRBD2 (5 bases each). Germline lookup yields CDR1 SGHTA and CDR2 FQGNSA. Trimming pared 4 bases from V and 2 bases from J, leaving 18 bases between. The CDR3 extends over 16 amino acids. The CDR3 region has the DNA TGTGCCAGCAGCTCCTGGGACCTGGAATACGCCTACGAGCAGTACTTC. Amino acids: CASSSWDLEYAYEQYF.

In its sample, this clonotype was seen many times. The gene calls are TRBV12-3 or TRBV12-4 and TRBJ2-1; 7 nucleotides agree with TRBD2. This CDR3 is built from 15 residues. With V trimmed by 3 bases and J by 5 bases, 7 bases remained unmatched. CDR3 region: CASSFGGTYNNEQFF. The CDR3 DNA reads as TGTGCCAGCAGTTTCGGGGGGACTTACAACAATGAGCAGTTCTTC.

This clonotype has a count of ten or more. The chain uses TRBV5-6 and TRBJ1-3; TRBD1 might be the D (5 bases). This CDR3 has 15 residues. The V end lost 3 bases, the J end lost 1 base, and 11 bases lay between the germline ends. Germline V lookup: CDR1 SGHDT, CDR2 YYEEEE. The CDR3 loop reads CASSWGPFSGNTIYF. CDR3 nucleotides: TGTGCCAGCAGCTGGGGACCTTTTTCTGGAAACACCATATATTTT.

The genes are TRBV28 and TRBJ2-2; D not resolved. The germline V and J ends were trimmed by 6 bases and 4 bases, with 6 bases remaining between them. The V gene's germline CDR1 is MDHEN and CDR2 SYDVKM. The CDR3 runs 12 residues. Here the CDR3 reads CASRLTTGELFF. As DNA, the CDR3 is TGTGCCAGCAGACTAACCACCGGGGAGCTGTTTTTT.

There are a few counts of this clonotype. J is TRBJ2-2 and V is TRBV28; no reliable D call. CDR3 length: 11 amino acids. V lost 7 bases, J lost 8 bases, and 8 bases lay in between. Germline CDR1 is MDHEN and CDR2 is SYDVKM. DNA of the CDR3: TGTGCCAGCACCCTCACAGGGGAGCTGTTTTTT. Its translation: CASTLTGELFF.

The CDR3 spells CASIGTGSSYEQYF. The CDR3 region has the DNA TGTGCCAGCATTGGGACAGGGAGCTCCTACGAGCAGTACTTC. This chain uses TRBV28 with TRBJ2-7; TRBD1 agrees at 9 bases. The CDR3 has 14 amino acids. V gave up 7 bases and J gave up 0 bases; unmatched junction bases: 4. Per the germline V gene, CDR1 is MDHEN and CDR2 is SYDVKM.

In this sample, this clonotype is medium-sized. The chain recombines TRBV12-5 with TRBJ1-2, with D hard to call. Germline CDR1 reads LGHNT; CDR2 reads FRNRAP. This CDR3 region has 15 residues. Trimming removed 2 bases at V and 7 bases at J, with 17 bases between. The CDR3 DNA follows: TGTGCTAGTGGTTTGTTAAAATCCCGCTTGGGTGGCTACACCTTC. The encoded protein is CASGLLKSRLGGYTF.

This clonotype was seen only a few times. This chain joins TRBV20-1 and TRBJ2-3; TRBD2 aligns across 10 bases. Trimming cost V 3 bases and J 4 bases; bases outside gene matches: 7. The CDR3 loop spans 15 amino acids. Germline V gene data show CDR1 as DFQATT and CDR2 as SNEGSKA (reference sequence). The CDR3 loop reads CSASPLAGEPDTQYF. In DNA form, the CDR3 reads TGCAGTGCTAGTCCGCTAGCGGGAGAGCCAGATACGCAGTATTTT.

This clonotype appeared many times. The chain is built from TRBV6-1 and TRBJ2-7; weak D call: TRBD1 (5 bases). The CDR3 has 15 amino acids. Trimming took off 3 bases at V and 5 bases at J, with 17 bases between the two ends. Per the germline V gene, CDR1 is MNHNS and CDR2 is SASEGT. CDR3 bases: TGTGCCAGCAGTGATTCGGCAGGGTTTTACCACGAGCAGTACTTC. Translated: CASSDSAGFYHEQYF.

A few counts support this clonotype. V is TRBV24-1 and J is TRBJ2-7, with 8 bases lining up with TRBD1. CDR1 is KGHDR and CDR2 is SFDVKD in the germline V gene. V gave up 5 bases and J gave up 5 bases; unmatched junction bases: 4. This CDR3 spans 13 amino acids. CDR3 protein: CATSGDRGDEQYF. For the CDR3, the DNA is TGTGCCACCAGTGGTGACAGGGGAGACGAGCAGTACTTC.

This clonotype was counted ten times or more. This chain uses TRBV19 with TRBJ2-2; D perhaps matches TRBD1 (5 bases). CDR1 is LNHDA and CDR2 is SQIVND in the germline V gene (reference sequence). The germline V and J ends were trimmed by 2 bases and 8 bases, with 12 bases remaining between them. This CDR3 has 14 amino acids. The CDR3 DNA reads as TGTGCCAGTAGTATACTCCAGGGTGGAGGGGAGCTGTTTTTT. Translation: CASSILQGGGELFF.

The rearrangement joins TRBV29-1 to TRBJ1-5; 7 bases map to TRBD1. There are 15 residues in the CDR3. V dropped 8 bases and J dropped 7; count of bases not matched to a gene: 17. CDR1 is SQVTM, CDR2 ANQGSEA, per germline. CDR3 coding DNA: TGCAGCCCCTGGGGGACAGATCATCTCTTGCAGCCCCAGCATTTT. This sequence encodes CSPWGTDHLLQPQHF.

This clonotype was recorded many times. CDR3 DNA sequence: TGTGCCAGCAGCCAAGTTAGGGGAAACACCGGGGAGCTGTTTTTT. Translated: CASSQVRGNTGELFF. The V and J genes are TRBV14 and TRBJ2-2; D is possibly TRBD1 (5 bases). V was trimmed by 1 base and J by 2 bases, leaving 8 bases between them. Germline V CDR1 and CDR2: SGHDN, FVKESK. The length of the CDR3 is 15 residues.